The 27 T cell receptor beta chains given below trace back to one sample, sequenced in a study of early T cells in non-severe SARS-CoV-2 infection. One entry per CDR3 protein results from TCRdb running MiXCR on the 5' RACE reads. The repertoire consists of about 40,000 distinct CDR3 sequences, with roughly 5% occurring once and the leading ten covering approximately 4.8%. Specimen: whole blood. The receptors originated from an adult who was a healthcare worker with PCR-confirmed SARS-CoV-2 infection or an uninfected control (not recorded which).

In its sample, this clonotype was seen a few times. The V and J genes are TRBV6-6 and TRBJ2-7; D may correspond to TRBD1 or TRBD2 (5 bases each). The V end was cut by 5 bases, the J end by 0 bases, with 17 bases between. There are 16 residues in the CDR3. CDR1 and CDR2 (germline): MNHNY, SVGAGI (reference sequence). The CDR3 protein is CASSTTGRGSSYEQYF. CDR3 nucleotide sequence: TGTGCCAGCAGTACGACGGGACGAGGAAGCTCCTACGAGCAGTACTTC.

At least ten counts were recorded for this clonotype. This rearrangement joins TRBV11-2 to TRBJ2-7; D not certain. The V gene's germline CDR1 is SGHAT and CDR2 FQNNGV. CDR3 size: 12 residues. V dropped 3 bases and J dropped 4 bases, with 7 bases sitting between them. The CDR3 spells CASSFDRYEQYF. CDR3 nucleotide sequence: TGTGCCAGCAGCTTCGACCGATACGAGCAGTACTTC.

This clonotype showed up many times. The V call is TRBV6-6, the J call TRBJ1-5, with 7 bases that match TRBD1. The CDR3 has 16 amino acids. CDR1 MNHNY and CDR2 SVGAGI come from the germline V gene (reference sequence). V was pared by 4 bases and J by 0 bases, with 6 bases of the junction left unmatched. This chain's CDR3 is CASSSLGTDSNQPQHF. CDR3 coding DNA: TGTGCCAGCAGTTCCCTCGGGACAGATAGCAATCAGCCCCAGCATTTT.

This clonotype has a count of ten or more. The chain joins TRBV12-3 or TRBV12-4 to TRBJ2-7, with no clear D. V lost 3 bases to trimming and J lost 3 bases, with 6 bases between them. The CDR3 has 12 amino acids. CDR3: CASSFDIYEQYF. The DNA of the CDR3 is TGTGCCAGCAGTTTTGACATCTACGAGCAGTACTTC.

At least ten counts were recorded for this clonotype. CDR3 in DNA: TGTGCCAGCAGCTTCGGGGGTCCCCAAGAGACCCAGTACTTC. Amino acids: CASSFGGPQETQYF. This chain connects TRBV11-2 to TRBJ2-5; perhaps TRBD2 as D (6 bases). The germline gives CDR1 SGHAT, CDR2 FQNNGV. Trimming pared 3 bases from V and 1 base from J, leaving 9 bases between. The CDR3 spans 14 residues.

The sample holds a few counts of this clonotype. The chain recombines TRBV10-2 with TRBJ2-7; 7 bases map to TRBD2. The V segment lost 5 bases and the J segment 3 bases; nucleotides outside the gene matches: 4. The CDR3 loop spans 13 amino acids. Germline V gene data show CDR1 as WSHSY and CDR2 as SAAADI. CDR3 DNA sequence: TGCGCCAGCAGTCGGGGGGACTACTACGAGCAGTACTTC. Protein product: CASSRGDYYEQYF.

This clonotype was seen many times. The chain employs TRBV11-2 and TRBJ2-7; possible D gene TRBD2, 6 bases. This CDR3 has 15 residues. Germline values: CDR1 SGHAT, CDR2 FQNNGV. V gave up 5 bases and J gave up 0 bases, with 14 bases separating them. DNA for the CDR3: TGTGCCAGCAGCCCCCTTCTAGCGAGCTCCTACGAGCAGTACTTC. Its translation is CASSPLLASSYEQYF.

There are a few counts of this clonotype. Germline is not matched at one junction end, which may reflect a read error. V usage is TRBV7-7 and J usage is TRBJ2-6; D is undetermined. Germline loops: CDR1 SSHAT, CDR2 FNYEAQ (reference sequence). The CDR3 length is 15 residues. CDR3 nucleotide sequence: TGTGCTAGCAGCGAACAGAGCTCTGGGGCCAACGTCCTGACTTTC. Its protein is CASSEQSSGANVLTF. Using reference TRBV7-7 and TRBJ2-6 for the parts outside the CDR3, the full variable domain is GAGVSQSPRYKVTKRGQDVTLRCDPISSHATLYWYQQALGQGPEFLTYFNYEAQPDKSGLPSDRFSAERPEGSISTLTIQRTEQRDSAMYRCASSEQSSGANVLTFGAGSRLTVL.

This clonotype was counted many times. The germline gene is not matched at one end of the junction; a read error may be the cause. The rearrangement links TRBV29-1 to TRBJ2-5, with D perhaps TRBD1 or TRBD2 (5 bases each). This CDR3 spans 15 amino acids. Germline V lookup: CDR1 SQVTM, CDR2 ANQGSEA. The CDR3 sequence is CSAPERGTGREAQYF. CDR3 in DNA: TGCAGCGCCCCGGAGAGGGGCACCGGCCGAGAGGCCCAGTACTTC. Variable domain in full (rest from reference TRBV29-1 and TRBJ2-5): SAVISQKPSRDICQRGTSLTIQCQVDSQVTMMFWYRQQPGQSLTLIATANQGSEATYESGFVIDKFPISRPNLTFSTLTVSNMSPEDSSIYLCSAPERGTGREAQYFGPGTRLLVL.

This clonotype was counted between two and nine times. V is TRBV12-3 or TRBV12-4 and J is TRBJ1-2, with D possibly matching TRBD1 (6 bases). CDR3 size: 14 residues. The V end was cut by 6 bases, the J end by 3 bases, with 14 bases between. The CDR3 coding sequence is TGTGCCAGCAGCCTCACACAGGGTTACTATGGCTACACCTTC. Its protein product is CASSLTQGYYGYTF.

In this sample, this clonotype turned up many times. The rearrangement uses TRBV10-2 and TRBJ2-7, with 7 bases aligning to TRBD2. Germline CDR1 reads WSHSY; CDR2 reads SAAADI. This CDR3 spans 15 amino acids. Germline trimming cut 4 bases from V and 1 base from J; bases unmatched to any gene: 7. In nucleotides, the CDR3 is TGCGCCAGCAGTGTGCAGCGGGGAGGGTCCTACGAGCAGTACTTC. Amino acid sequence: CASSVQRGGSYEQYF.

This clonotype has ten or more counts. The chain is built from TRBV3-1 and TRBJ2-7; perhaps TRBD1 as D (5 bases). The CDR3 extends over 15 amino acids. The germline V gene encodes CDR1 LGHDT and CDR2 YNNKEL (reference sequence). Trimming cost V 0 bases and J 7 bases, with 16 bases left between them. The CDR3 DNA reads as TGTGCCAGCAGCCAAGATCAACCAGGGATCTCGGAGCAGTACTTC. Translation gives CASSQDQPGISEQYF.

In its sample, this clonotype is medium-sized. This chain joins TRBV2 and TRBJ1-5; 11 positions match TRBD1. V trimming: 3 bases; J trimming: 5 bases; junction bases outside the gene matches: 6. From germline, CDR1 is SNHLY and CDR2 FYNNEI. This CDR3 has 16 amino acids. CDR3: CASSDEGQGVYQPQHF. The CDR3 DNA follows: TGTGCCAGCAGTGATGAGGGACAGGGGGTTTATCAGCCCCAGCATTTT.

Comment on this clonotype: A much larger clone lies one base from this, so it may be a read error. The chain employs TRBV2 and TRBJ1-4; D unclear. This CDR3 region has 13 residues. Germline V gives CDR1 SNHLY, CDR2 FYNNEI. Written as DNA, the CDR3 is TGTGCCATCAGTGAAGTCGGGGAGGAAAAACTGTTTTTT. Translation: CAISEVGEEKLFF. Complete variable domain (other parts from reference TRBV2 and TRBJ1-4): EPEVTQTPSHQVTQMGQEVILRCVPISNHLYFYWYRQILGQKVEFLVSFYNNEISEKSEIFDDQFSVERPDGSNFTLKIRSTKLEDSAMYFCAISEVGEEKLFFGSGTQLSVL.

This clonotype was seen a few times. J is TRBJ1-2 and V is TRBV6-5; D possibly corresponds to TRBD1 (5 bases). The CDR3 consists of 14 residues. Germline V CDR1 and CDR2: MNHEY, SVGAGI. Trimming removed 2 bases from V and 6 bases from J, with 13 bases in between. CDR3 loop: CASSYGWGNNGYTF. The CDR3 region has the DNA TGTGCCAGCAGTTACGGTTGGGGGAACAATGGCTACACCTTC.

This clonotype was seen a handful of times. The chain carries TRBV6-6 and TRBJ2-7; weak D call: TRBD2 (7 bases). The V end was cut by 2 bases, the J end by 6 bases, with 20 bases between. This CDR3 contains 16 residues. The germline gives CDR1 MNHNY, CDR2 SVGAGI (reference sequence). The CDR3 nucleotides are TGTGCCAGCAGTTACGGACAGCCGTCGGGAGGAGGCGAGCAGTACTTC. Its protein is CASSYGQPSGGGEQYF.

The chain joins TRBV2 to TRBJ2-5; no clear D gene. CDR1 and CDR2 (germline): SNHLY, FYNNEI. V shed 7 bases and J shed 4 bases, with 7 bases lying between them. The CDR3 contains 11 residues. The CDR3 nucleotides are TGTGCCAGCAAGCTCTCAGAGACCCAGTACTTC. It is translated as CASKLSETQYF.

The rearrangement links TRBV5-5 to TRBJ2-2; no clear D. This CDR3 has 12 amino acids. V was shortened by 1 base and J by 7 bases, with 5 bases between the two germline ends. In germline, CDR1 is SGHKS, CDR2 YYEKEE (reference sequence). Here the CDR3 DNA reads TGTGCCAGCAGCTTGAGCCGCGGGGAGCTGTTTTTT. It codes for CASSLSRGELFF.

This clonotype was seen a few times. The V gene is TRBV6-2 or TRBV6-3, the J gene TRBJ2-7; TRBD1 matches 7 bases. V lost 8 bases, J lost 3 bases, and 1 base stayed unmatched. Per germline, CDR1 MNHEY and CDR2 SVGEGT. The CDR3 has 11 residues. CDR3 residues: CASGTVYEQYF. CDR3 nucleotide sequence: TGTGCCAGCGGGACAGTCTACGAGCAGTACTTC.

This clonotype showed up many times. The chain links TRBV19 to TRBJ2-7; D might be TRBD2 (6 bases). In germline, CDR1 is LNHDA, CDR2 SQIVND (reference sequence). V was trimmed by 4 bases and J by 5 bases, leaving 15 bases between them. The CDR3 extends over 14 amino acids. CDR3 sequence: CASSKFGGFNEQYF. CDR3 bases: TGTGCCAGTAGTAAATTTGGGGGGTTCAACGAGCAGTACTTC.

This clonotype is medium-sized in the sample. This chain uses TRBV29-1 with TRBJ2-7; D possibly corresponds to TRBD1 (7 bases). The CDR3 contains 14 residues. Germline values: CDR1 SQVTM, CDR2 ANQGSEA. Trimming took 2 bases from V and 0 from J, leaving 11 bases between them. The CDR3 is CSVEKQGGSYEQYF. Here the CDR3 DNA reads TGCAGCGTTGAAAAGCAGGGGGGCTCCTACGAGCAGTACTTC.

The chain recombines TRBV7-8 with TRBJ2-7, with TRBD2 identical over 8 bases. V gave up 5 bases and J gave up 3 bases; unmatched junction bases: 6. This CDR3 contains 14 residues. Germline V gene lookup returns CDR1 SGHVS and CDR2 FQNEAQ. CDR3 protein: CASSDREGDYEQYF. The CDR3 coding sequence is TGTGCCAGCAGCGACCGGGAGGGAGACTACGAGCAGTACTTC.

This clonotype was seen repeatedly, ten times or more. The chain combines TRBV7-9 with TRBJ1-6; the match to TRBD1 covers 10 bases. Germline V CDR1 and CDR2: SEHNR, FQNEAQ (reference sequence). The CDR3 has 14 residues. Losses at the gene ends were 5 bases for V and 12 bases for J; bases not matched to a gene: 7. DNA of the CDR3: TGTGCCAGCAGCGCGGGACAGGGGCAAATACCCCTCCACTTT. Translated, it gives CASSAGQGQIPLHF.

This clonotype has a handful of counts. The genes are TRBV12-3 or TRBV12-4 and TRBJ1-6; TRBD1 agrees at 7 bases. CDR3 length equals 14 residues. The junction had 9 bases not matched to a gene; V was cut back by 3 bases and J by 13 bases. CDR3 sequence reads: CASSFGTDLIPLHF. The CDR3 nucleotides are TGTGCCAGCAGTTTTGGGACAGACCTTATCCCCCTCCACTTT.

The V call is TRBV20-1, the J call TRBJ2-3; 8 nucleotides agree with TRBD2. The germline CDR1 and CDR2 sequences are DFQATT and SNEGSKA (reference sequence). This CDR3 comprises 15 residues. CDR3 bases: TGCAGCGGGGGGGTAGCGGGAATAATGGCAGATACGCAGTATTTT. Amino acids: CSGGVAGIMADTQYF.

The V call is TRBV7-9, the J call TRBJ1-4; D unclear. CDR3 length equals 15 residues. The V gene's germline CDR1 is SEHNR and CDR2 FQNEAQ (reference sequence). Trimming took off 5 bases at V and 5 bases at J, with 15 bases between the two ends. The CDR3 DNA is TGTGCCAGCAGCCCCGCCTACGACTCGAATGAAAAACTGTTTTTT. Translating gives CASSPAYDSNEKLFF.

The chain couples TRBV11-3 to TRBJ2-1; 11 nucleotides line up with TRBD2. The CDR3 runs 15 residues. The germline V gene has CDR1 SGHNT and CDR2 YENEEA. Germline trimming cut 6 bases from V and 4 bases from J; bases unmatched to any gene: 5. CDR3 coding DNA: TGTGCCAGCAGTCTGGCTAGCGGGGGGTACAATGAGCAGTTCTTC. Residues: CASSLASGGYNEQFF.